The next 32 T cell receptor beta chains were all read from a single sample in a study of post-analysis software for immune sequencing data. General study results and limits: Controls had lower frequencies than patients of 4 or 5 TRBV segments, which included TRBV5-6, TRBV5-1 and TRBV20-1.

No cognate antigen is known for these TCRs. Unique molecular identifiers featured in each of the TCR beta cDNA libraries. TCRdb independently ran MiXCR on the PCR reads; one entry per CDR3 protein. Among 550,000 to 700,000 distinct CDR3 sequences listed, roughly 47% were seen once. What was sequenced was blood. The receptors shown here come from a girl under 18 with multiple sclerosis.

Concerning this clonotype: One end of the junction does not line up with germline, which may come from a read error. The chain combines TRBV15 with TRBJ2-1; a weak D match, TRBD2 (5 bases). Germline V gene lookup returns CDR1 LNHNV and CDR2 YYDKDF (reference sequence). The CDR3 is made up of 16 amino acids. The CDR3 is CATSRDHRDSYNGQFF. The CDR3 nucleotides read TGTGCCACCAGCAGAGATCACCGGGATTCCTACAATGGGCAGTTCTTC.

This chain joins TRBV6-5 and TRBJ1-5; the match to TRBD1 covers 9 bases. The CDR3 sequence is 15 residues long. Germline V gives CDR1 MNHEY, CDR2 SVGAGI. J was trimmed by 0 bases and V by 7 bases; bases with no gene match: 4. As DNA, the CDR3 is TGTGCCAGCAAAATACAGGGGGCTAGCAATCAGCCCCAGCATTTT. Protein product: CASKIQGASNQPQHF.

The chain is built from TRBV10-3 and TRBJ2-4, with 7 bases lining up with TRBD1. The end of the DNA fits TRBJ2-7 better, so the J call may be wrong. The CDR3 length is 14 residues. Per the germline V gene, CDR1 is ENHRY and CDR2 is SYGVKD. CDR3 residues: CAISPQGDSYEQYF. The CDR3 DNA is TGTGCCATCAGTCCTCAGGGGGATTCCTACGAGCAGTACTTC.

This clonotype was seen just once. V gene TRBV2 combines with J gene TRBJ2-3, with 11 positions matching TRBD2. In germline, CDR1 is SNHLY, CDR2 FYNNEI. CDR3 length: 16 residues. J gave up 0 bases and V 7 bases, and 6 bases lay outside the gene matches. CDR3 protein: CASNRLAGTSTDTQYF. The DNA of the CDR3 is TGTGCCAGCAATCGACTAGCGGGGACGAGCACAGATACGCAGTATTTT.

This clonotype was seen a handful of times. The genes are TRBV2 and TRBJ2-4; unclear D gene. In germline, CDR1 is SNHLY, CDR2 FYNNEI. With 4 bases removed from V and 0 bases from J, the gap between germline ends came to 10 bases. The CDR3 has 15 residues. CDR3 protein: CASSVAFLAKNIQYF. CDR3 nucleotide sequence: TGTGCCAGCAGTGTCGCGTTCCTAGCCAAAAACATTCAGTACTTC.

There are a few counts of this clonotype. The V gene is TRBV11-2, the J gene TRBJ2-3; 11 bases are a match to TRBD2. Germline V gives CDR1 SGHAT, CDR2 FQNNGV. J gave up 5 bases and V 5 bases, and 9 bases lay outside the gene matches. This CDR3 spans 16 amino acids. The CDR3: CASSVGTSGGIDTQYF. The CDR3 region has the DNA TGTGCCAGCAGCGTCGGGACTAGCGGAGGGATAGATACGCAGTATTTT.

With regard to this clonotype: This could be a read error, since a much larger clone is one nucleotide away. V is TRBV12-3 or TRBV12-4 and J is TRBJ2-1; 11 positions match TRBD2. This CDR3 has 17 residues. CDR3 amino acids: CASSSQPRLAGLNEQSF. The CDR3 nucleotides read TGTGCCAGCAGTTCCCAACCGCGACTAGCGGGATTGAATGAGCAGTCCTTC.

This clonotype was observed a single time. The chain is built from TRBV7-9 and TRBJ1-2; D call uncertain. The ends were cut back, 1 base at V and 2 bases at J, with 11 bases in the middle. The CDR3 has 15 amino acids. CDR1 and CDR2 from the germline V gene are SEHNR and FQNEAQ (reference sequence). The CDR3 protein is CASSLDRLGNYGYTF. CDR3 in DNA: TGTGCCAGCAGCTTAGACCGCCTCGGGAACTATGGCTACACCTTC.

This clonotype was picked up a small number of times. V usage is TRBV12-3 or TRBV12-4 and J usage is TRBJ2-6; D might be TRBD2 (5 bases). CDR3 length equals 15 residues. V lost 5 bases to trimming and J lost 6 bases, with 14 bases between them. The CDR3 nucleotides are TGTGCCAGCAGTCGAAGAGGGATTTTGGCCAACGTCCTGACTTTC. It specifies CASSRRGILANVLTF.

This clonotype appeared a few times. The V gene is TRBV12-3 or TRBV12-4, the J gene TRBJ2-1; D is tentatively TRBD1 or TRBD2 (5 bases each). This CDR3 has 14 residues. The ends were cut back, 5 bases at V and 5 bases at J, with 13 bases in the middle. This chain's CDR3 is CASSDRDGDNEQFF. The DNA for the CDR3 is TGTGCCAGCAGTGATAGGGACGGAGACAATGAGCAGTTCTTC.

The V call is TRBV10-3, the J call TRBJ2-7, with 8 bases fitting TRBD1. V was clipped by 0 bases and J by 3 bases; unmatched bases: 4. The CDR3 is 15 amino acids. The germline V gene encodes CDR1 ENHRY and CDR2 SYGVKD. The CDR3 DNA sequence: TGTGCCATCAGTGAGTCCGGGACAGGAGTCTACGAGCAGTACTTC. This translates into CAISESGTGVYEQYF.

This rearrangement joins TRBV9 to TRBJ2-5; 8 bases agree with TRBD1. The CDR3 is 14 residues long. The V gene end was trimmed by 2 bases and the J gene end by 4 bases; junction bases not matched to a gene: 4. CDR1 is SGDLS and CDR2 is YYNGEE in the germline V gene. The CDR3 nucleotides are TGTGCCAGCAGCGTGGGACAGGCGGGAGAGACCCAGTACTTC. Translation: CASSVGQAGETQYF.

The chain recombines TRBV7-9 with TRBJ1-1, with unresolved D. The germline V gene encodes CDR1 SEHNR and CDR2 FQNEAQ (reference sequence). V lost 3 bases and J 9 bases, leaving 11 bases between the germline ends. The CDR3 contains 12 residues. CDR3 residues: CASSFKGAQAFF. DNA for the CDR3: TGTGCCAGCAGCTTCAAGGGAGCCCAAGCTTTCTTT.

The chain is built from TRBV11-3 and TRBJ2-7; tentative D call: TRBD2 (6 bases). The germline V gene has CDR1 SGHNT and CDR2 YENEEA. This CDR3 has 13 residues. V dropped 4 bases and J dropped 3 bases, with 10 bases sitting between them. CDR3 residues: CASSSGTHYEQYF. DNA of the CDR3: TGTGCCAGCAGCTCGGGGACTCACTACGAGCAGTACTTC.

This clonotype was seen a handful of times. The chain has TRBV2 and TRBJ2-6, with D possibly TRBD2 on 6 matching bases. Germline CDR1 reads SNHLY; CDR2 reads FYNNEI. V lost 6 bases to trimming and J lost 3 bases, with 15 bases between them. The CDR3 runs 16 residues. The DNA for the CDR3 is TGTGCCAGCAGGGGAAAATGGAGGGATGGGGCCAACGTCCTGACTTTC. This translates into CASRGKWRDGANVLTF. The variable domain in full, with the rest retrieved from reference TRBV2 and TRBJ2-6, is EPEVTQTPSHQVTQMGQEVILRCVPISNHLYFYWYRQILGQKVEFLVSFYNNEISEKSEIFDDQFSVERPDGSNFTLKIRSTKLEDSAMYFCASRGKWRDGANVLTFGAGSRLTVL.

The V call is TRBV7-2, the J call TRBJ2-1; D is undetermined. The CDR3 runs to 16 residues. Trimming removed 1 base at V and 2 bases at J, with 12 bases between. Germline V gene lookup returns CDR1 SGHTA and CDR2 FQGNSA. CDR3 sequence reads: CASSLGSPTTYNEQFF. The CDR3, as DNA: TGTGCCAGCAGCTTAGGGAGTCCTACAACCTACAATGAGCAGTTCTTC.

This clonotype has only a few counts. The CDR3 loop is CASSSSGSGEQFF. As DNA, the CDR3 is TGTGCCAGCAGTTCCTCCGGTTCGGGGGAGCAGTTCTTC. The rearrangement uses TRBV6-5 and TRBJ2-1; maybe TRBD2 (5 bases). The CDR3 covers 13 residues. Germline V gene sequence: CDR1 MNHEY, CDR2 SVGAGI. Between the trimmed V and J ends, which lost 4 bases and 10 bases, there was a span of 14 bases.

V is TRBV29-1 and J is TRBJ2-4; 13 positions match TRBD2. Germline CDR1 and CDR2: SQVTM and ANQGSEA. V was clipped by 6 bases and J by 0 bases; unmatched bases: 5. The CDR3 sequence is 16 residues long. In DNA form, the CDR3 reads TGCAGCGTACTGGGACTAGCGGGAAAAGCCAAAAACATTCAGTACTTC. Protein product: CSVLGLAGKAKNIQYF.

Of note for this clonotype: A much more abundant neighbour one base away suggests this may be a read error. The genes are TRBV20-1 and TRBJ2-5; D is possibly TRBD1 or TRBD2 (5 bases each). Germline assignment: CDR1 DFQATT and CDR2 SNEGSKA (reference sequence). This CDR3 has 14 residues. V gave up 1 base and J gave up 5 bases, with 14 bases separating them. The CDR3 sequence: CSARAGSGTETQYF. CDR3 nucleotide sequence: TGCAGTGCTAGAGCGGGGTCAGGGACCGAGACCCAGTACTTC.

This chain uses TRBV4-1 with TRBJ1-5; 8 bases line up with TRBD1. This CDR3 is built from 16 residues. Trimming cost V 0 bases and J 6 bases; bases outside gene matches: 7. CDR1 is MGHRA, CDR2 YSYEKL, per germline. Here the CDR3 DNA reads TGCGCCAGCAGCCAAGAAGCCCAGGGGGCCGGTCAGCCCCAGCATTTT. Residues: CASSQEAQGAGQPQHF.

This clonotype was observed a single time. The chain uses TRBV24-1 and TRBJ2-3, with TRBD1 as a possible D gene (5 bases). Looked up from germline, CDR1 is KGHDR and CDR2 is SFDVKD. Between the trimmed V and J ends, which lost 6 bases and 4 bases, there was a span of 13 bases. The length of the CDR3 is 14 residues. The CDR3 region has the DNA TGTGCCACCAGTCCCCCAGGGCAGGCAGATACGCAGTATTTT. This codes for CATSPPGQADTQYF.

As regards this clonotype: A much larger clone differs from this one at a single base, so this may be a read error. This sequence joins TRBV6-5 and TRBJ2-7, with D possibly TRBD1 on 6 matching bases. The CDR3 length is 13 residues. Germline CDR1 and CDR2: MNHEY and SVGAGI. The CDR3 loop is CASMDSLSYGQYF. DNA of the CDR3: TGTGCCAGCATGGACAGCCTATCCTACGGGCAGTACTTC.

The table lists this clonotype with a few counts. J is TRBJ1-2 and V is TRBV24-1; D may be TRBD1 (5 bases). V lost 4 bases to trimming and J lost 4 bases, with 9 bases between them. The CDR3 has 13 residues. The germline V gene has CDR1 KGHDR and CDR2 SFDVKD. For the CDR3, the DNA is TGTGCCACCAGTGAAGGCACAGGCTATGGCTACACCTTC. Protein sequence: CATSEGTGYGYTF.

The chain links TRBV12-3 or TRBV12-4 to TRBJ1-1; D possibly corresponds to TRBD1 (6 bases). V lost 2 bases and J lost 3, with 16 bases in between. The CDR3 sequence is 16 residues long. The CDR3 DNA is TGTGCCAGCAGTTTATCCCAGGGGCCGGGGTACACTGAAGCTTTCTTT. Protein: CASSLSQGPGYTEAFF.

The table lists this clonotype with a few counts. This chain connects TRBV10-3 to TRBJ2-5; 7 bases match TRBD2. V shed 0 bases, J shed 2 bases, and the junction held 3 bases outside the gene matches. The CDR3 runs to 15 residues. Germline-derived CDR1 and CDR2 are ENHRY and SYGVKD. CDR3 sequence reads: CAISESWGLQETQYF. The CDR3 region has the DNA TGTGCCATCAGTGAGTCATGGGGACTACAAGAGACCCAGTACTTC.

A few counts support this clonotype. The V gene is TRBV20-1, the J gene TRBJ2-7, with D possibly matching TRBD1 (6 bases). Germline V gene sequence: CDR1 DFQATT, CDR2 SNEGSKA (reference sequence). The length of the CDR3 is 13 residues. Trimming removed 7 bases from V and 4 bases from J, with 17 bases in between. Here the CDR3 reads CSVQVQGQYEQYF. DNA for the CDR3: TGCAGTGTTCAAGTCCAGGGACAATACGAGCAGTACTTC.

V gene TRBV12-3 or TRBV12-4 combines with J gene TRBJ1-4; D gene ambiguous. Trimming took 6 bases from V and 7 from J, leaving 12 bases between them. CDR3 length: 13 residues. This chain's CDR3 is CASSSVGVEKLFF. The CDR3 nucleotides are TGTGCCAGCAGCTCGGTTGGGGTTGAAAAACTGTTTTTT.

This chain links TRBV9 with TRBJ2-1, with D tentatively TRBD1 or TRBD2 (6 bases each). V dropped 0 bases and J dropped 0 bases, with 16 bases sitting between them. Germline CDR1 SGDLS, CDR2 YYNGEE. The length of the CDR3 is 18 residues. DNA for the CDR3: TGTGCCAGCAGCGTAGGGGGTGGGGGGCAGAGCTCCTACAATGAGCAGTTCTTC. It translates to CASSVGGGGQSSYNEQFF.

The chain recombines TRBV6-1 with TRBJ2-7, with 7 bases lining up with TRBD2. Germline CDR1 reads MNHNS; CDR2 reads SASEGT. V lost 2 bases, J lost 3 bases, and 7 bases stayed unmatched. CDR3 length: 15 amino acids. The CDR3 nucleotides read TGTGCCAGCAGTGAATATGGGGGGGAAAACTACGAGCAGTACTTC. This codes for CASSEYGGENYEQYF.

This clonotype was observed a handful of times. The chain recombines TRBV7-9 with TRBJ2-3; 8 bases are shared with TRBD1. This CDR3 region has 17 residues. The germline V gene encodes CDR1 SEHNR and CDR2 FQNEAQ (reference sequence). The V segment lost 4 bases and the J segment 0 bases; nucleotides outside the gene matches: 9. CDR3 in amino acids: CASSSERDRSSTDTQYF. DNA of the CDR3: TGTGCCAGCAGCTCCGAGAGGGACAGGTCTAGCACAGATACGCAGTATTTT.

The rearrangement joins TRBV5-1 to TRBJ1-1; D ambiguous. The germline CDR1 and CDR2 sequences are SGHRS and YFSETQ. The CDR3 extends over 14 amino acids. The V end lost 4 bases, the J end lost 1 base, and 11 bases lay between the germline ends. CDR3 DNA sequence: TGCGCCAGCAGCGGCGGACGGACGAACACTGAAGCTTTCTTT. Its protein is CASSGGRTNTEAFF.

The V and J genes are TRBV7-9 and TRBJ2-7; tentative D call: TRBD1 (6 bases). Germline-derived CDR1 and CDR2 are SEHNR and FQNEAQ (reference sequence). The CDR3 runs to 16 residues. V was pared by 0 bases and J by 0 bases, with 12 bases between. Here the CDR3 DNA reads TGTGCCAGCAGCTTAGCCTACGCGACAGGCTCCTACGAGCAGTACTTC. Protein product: CASSLAYATGSYEQYF.